This paragraph reports one T cell receptor beta chain. The sample comes from a study of blood T cell repertoires in COVID-19. Study in general: COVID-19 samples collected from the United States, Italy and Spain covered acute and convalescent phases. T cells, B-cell-depleted T cells, or PBMCs provided the cDNA or gDNA that served as material.

Per the authors' pipeline: Nucleated cell counts were estimated from reference gene primer amplification. Produced via immunoSEQ multiplex PCR; TCRdb's table is partial and in-frame only. The D gene and trimming were derived from the DNA, and the V and J assignments and clone size from that table. The sample has around 260,000 clones, about four fifths seen once. The sequence was obtained from a woman aged 45 to 65 who had recovered from COVID-19. Sequences were obtained from peripheral blood.

CDR3 coding DNA: TGTGCCAGCAGCCTGGGACTAGCGGGAGGGCGCGAGCAGTTCTTC. This encodes CASSLGLAGGREQFF. This rearrangement joins TRBV7-3 to TRBJ2-1; TRBD2 matches 16 bases. This CDR3 spans 15 amino acids. The germline V gene has CDR1 SGHTA and CDR2 FQGTGA. The junction had 5 bases not matched to a gene; V was cut back by 5 bases and J by 10 bases.